This is a list of T cell receptor beta chains from one sample in a study of blood T cell repertoires in COVID-19. Clones were read by immunoSEQ multiplex PCR, and TCRdb kept only the in-frame ones, dropping some. This table holds over 85,000 clones, about 90% found once. What was sequenced was peripheral blood. These receptors all come from a woman aged 70 to 79 with acute or convalescent COVID-19. CDR3s include the opening cysteine and the closing phenylalanine or tryptophan. The D gene is left open where the match is weak. Where a row states a size, it is once, few, many or the class of an expanded clone; other rows omit it.

TRBJ2-5 | - | TRBV24-1 | - | TGTGCCACCAGTGATAAAGAGCTTAGAGAGACCCAGTACTTC | CATSDKELRETQYF
TRBJ1-1 | TRBD1 | TRBV11-2 | - | TGTGCCAGCAGCTTTGGGGTGGGACAGGGGGCAACTGAAGCTTTCTTT | CASSFGVGQGATEAFF
TRBJ1-1 | TRBD1 | TRBV6-1 | few | TGTGCCAGCAGTGAATTCGGGACAGGCATAACTGAAGCTTTCTTT | CASSEFGTGITEAFF
TRBJ2-5 | - | TRBV12-3/TRBV12-4 | - | TGTGCCAGCAGTTCCTACAGGGAAGAGACCCAGTACTTC | CASSSYREETQYF
TRBJ2-1 | - | TRBV28 | - | TGTGCCAGCCGGAGCGGCCCCTACAATGAGCAGTTCTTC | CASRSGPYNEQFF
TRBJ2-7 | - | TRBV28 | - | TGTGCCAGCAGTTTATCGTCCTACGAGCAGTACTTC | CASSLSSYEQYF
TRBJ2-7 | - | TRBV4-1 | - | TGCGCCAGCAGCCCACAGATGCGGACATCACGCCACTACGAGCAGTACTTC | CASSPQMRTSRHYEQYF
TRBJ2-3 | - | TRBV7-3 | - | TGTGCCAGCAGCTTATTACTCGCAGATACGCAGTATTTT | CASSLLLADTQYF
TRBJ1-5 | TRBD1 | TRBV7-6 | once | TGTGCCAGCAGTCCCGGGACAGGGGGAGATCAGCCCCAGCATTTT | CASSPGTGGDQPQHF
TRBJ2-5 | - | TRBV5-1 | - | TGCGCCAGCAGCTTGGAGGGGAACCAAGAGACCCAGTACTTC | CASSLEGNQETQYF
TRBJ1-1 | - | TRBV7-8 | - | TGTGCCAGCAGCCAGCTCGACAGGTACACTGAAGCTTTCTTT | CASSQLDRYTEAFF
TRBJ1-4 | - | TRBV3-1/TRBV3-2 | - | TGTGCCAGCAGCCAAGATCTGGGCCCGGGGGGTGAAAAACTGTTTTTT | CASSQDLGPGGEKLFF
TRBJ2-5 | - | TRBV9 | - | TGTGCCAGCAGCCCTACCGGGGGAAAAGAGACCCAGTACTTC | CASSPTGGKETQYF
TRBJ1-1 | TRBD1 | TRBV6-5 | - | TGTGCCAGCAGGATGGGACAGGGGACTGAAGCTTTCTTT | CASRMGQGTEAFF
TRBJ2-1 | TRBD2 | TRBV7-9 | - | TGTGCCAGCAGCCTTAGCGGGATGCGTTCTTATGAGCAGTTCTTC | CASSLSGMRSYEQFF
TRBJ2-2 | - | TRBV5-1 | - | TGCGCCAGCAGCTTGGGAGGGATAGCTTCCGGGGAGCTGTTTTTT | CASSLGGIASGELFF
TRBJ2-1 | TRBD1 | TRBV14 | - | TGTGCCAGCAGCCAAGATAAAGGGACAGCAGTCAATGAGCAGTTCTTC | CASSQDKGTAVNEQFF
TRBJ1-4 | - | TRBV5-5 | - | TGTGCCAGCAGACCAGCCGGGATGAGGGGGGAAAAACTGTTTTTT | CASRPAGMRGEKLFF
TRBJ1-2 | - | TRBV6-5 | - | TGTGCCAGCAGTTTAGCAGCGGCCGACTATGGCTACACCTTC | CASSLAAADYGYTF
TRBJ1-1 | - | TRBV5-4 | - | TGTGCCAGCAGCTTGATCCAGAACACTGAAGCTTTCTTT | CASSLIQNTEAFF
TRBJ1-1 | - | TRBV30 | - | TGTGCCTGGAGTGTAGGAGGGTCGGCTGAAGCTTTCTTT | CAWSVGGSAEAFF
TRBJ1-1 | - | TRBV11-2 | - | TGTGCCAGCAGCCGATTTGGGTCCTCGGGGAACACTGAAGCTTTCTTT | CASSRFGSSGNTEAFF
TRBJ1-2 | - | TRBV5-1 | - | TGCGCCAGCAGCTTGTGGTCAGGCGATGGCTACACCTTC | CASSLWSGDGYTF